This T cell receptor (beta chain) was documented in a study of T cell responses to AZD1222 COVID-19 vaccine. Findings of the study overall: Among vaccine-associated CD4 TCRs, coverage spanned spike, with dominance at 160-218 and 743-854. White British people made up most donors, females outnumbered males, and clonal diversity was possibly underestimated.

The protocol was immunoSEQ multiplex PCR, while the TCRdb copy is restricted to in-frame clones and leaves out a portion. The sample shows about 39,000 clones, 88% of them seen only once. Note on this clone: As yet, its antigen is unknown.

With 6 bases removed from V and 5 bases from J, the gap between germline ends came to 17 bases. The CDR3 is 16 amino acids. Germline V lookup: CDR1 SGHTA, CDR2 FQGTGA. Second-dose groups at about 4 or about 12 weeks were pooled. This clonotype was sampled from an adult who received the AZD1222 COVID-19 vaccine. The input for sequencing was peripheral blood, taken 28 days after the second AZD1222 dose. The chain joins TRBV7-3 to TRBJ1-6, with D unresolved. CDR3 region: CASSLDGGSDNSPLHF. Here the CDR3 DNA reads TGTGCCAGCAGTCTGGACGGCGGGTCAGATAATTCACCCCTCCACTTT.